This TCR beta chain came from a study of breast tumors, draining lymph nodes, adjacent tissues. TCRdb reanalysed the multiplex PCR reads using MiXCR and keeps one entry per CDR3 protein. The repertoire holds under 300,000 distinct CDR3 sequences, with 34% as singletons. Axillary draining lymph nodes of breast cancer patients supplied the node samples. This clonotype was seen more than once but under ten times. In germline, CDR1 is SEHNR, CDR2 FQNEAQ (reference sequence). The CDR3 loop spans 17 amino acids. The trim removed 6 bases at V and 4 bases at J, leaving 11 bases unmatched. This receptor was identified in a female donor with breast cancer. Some clones in this sample may be carry-over from other donors' samples. The J gene is TRBJ2-1, the V gene TRBV7-9, with 11 bases aligning to TRBD2. Sequencing used axillary lymph node tissue. CDR3 bases: TGTGCCAGCAGAATAGTCAATAGCGGGAGGGATTACAATGAGCAGTTCTTC. Protein product: CASRIVNSGRDYNEQFF.